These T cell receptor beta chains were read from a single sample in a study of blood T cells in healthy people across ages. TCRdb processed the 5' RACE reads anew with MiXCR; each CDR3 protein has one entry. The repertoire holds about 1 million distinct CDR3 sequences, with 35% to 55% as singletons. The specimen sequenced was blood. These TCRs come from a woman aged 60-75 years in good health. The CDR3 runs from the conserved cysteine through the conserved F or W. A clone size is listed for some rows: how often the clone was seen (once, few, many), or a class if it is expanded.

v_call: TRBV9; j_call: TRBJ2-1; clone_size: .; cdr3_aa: CASSVDGGEYNEQFF
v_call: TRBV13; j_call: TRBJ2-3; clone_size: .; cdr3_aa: CASSGITSGSTDTQYF
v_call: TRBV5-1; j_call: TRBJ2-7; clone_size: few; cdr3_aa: CASSLEAGAYEQYF
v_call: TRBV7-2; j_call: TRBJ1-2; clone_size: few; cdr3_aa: CASSPRSDGYTF
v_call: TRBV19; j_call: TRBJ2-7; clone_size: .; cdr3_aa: CASSMESEQYF
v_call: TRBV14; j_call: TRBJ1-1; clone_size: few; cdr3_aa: CASSQLRGRNTEAFF
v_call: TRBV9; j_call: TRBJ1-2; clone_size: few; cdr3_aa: CASSVQTANYGYTF
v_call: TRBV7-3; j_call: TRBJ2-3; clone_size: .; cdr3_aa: CPSSPQGDGTDTQYF
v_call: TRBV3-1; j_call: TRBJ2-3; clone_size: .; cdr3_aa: CASSQERTQYF
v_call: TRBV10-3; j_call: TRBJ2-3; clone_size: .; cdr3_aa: CAISESGADRRVPDTQYF
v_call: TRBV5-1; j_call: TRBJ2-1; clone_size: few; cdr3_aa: CASSLVGGPPNNEQFF
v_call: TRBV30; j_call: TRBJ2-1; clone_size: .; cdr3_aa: CAWSVSQGEQFF
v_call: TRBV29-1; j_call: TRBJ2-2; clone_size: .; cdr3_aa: CSVAGTVNTGELFF
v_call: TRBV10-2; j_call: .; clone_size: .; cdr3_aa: CASVEGLAGEQYF
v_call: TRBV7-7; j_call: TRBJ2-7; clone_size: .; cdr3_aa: CASSLLAGGVYEQYF